This TCR beta chain was recorded in a study of T-cell reconstitution after alpha-beta-depleted transplantation in children (dated by TCRdb to 2016 to 2017). Some background on the complete study: T-cell immune reconstitution after TCRalphabeta/CD19-depleted allogeneic hematopoietic cell transplantation in children was quantitatively tracked in the study by means of TCR repertoire profiling.

Concerning this clonotype: This clone's antigen is unknown. No quality values exist for individual bases; no much larger clone is one base distant.

What the work shows at the level of the full study, not this receptor alone: Over subsequent months, a decline in hyperexpanded clone frequencies was noted, and after one year, T-cell counts and TCRbeta diversity were mostly ascribed to newly produced T cells. In some patients, high TCRbeta diversity at day 60 was attributed to recipient T cells and intrathymic progenitors that had survived conditioning. The apparently early alphabetaT-cell count recovery about two months after transplant was reportedly dependent on only several hundred rapidly expanded clones derived from non-depleted graft cells.

Taken with the paper, the label for treatment or condition translates to: allogeneic hematopoietic cell transplantation with graft depleted of TCRalphabeta T cells and CD19 B cells. Transplant recipients were children who received TCRalphabeta/CD19-depleted allogeneic hematopoietic cell grafts. The library was prepared using PCR. The sample was run on an Illumina HiSeq 2500. TCR library preparation used molecular barcoding, with unique molecular identifiers applied to normalize quantification of the TCRbeta repertoire. The raw public reads went through TCRdb reprocessing: fastp at Q25, MiXCR clone calling, in-frame beta chains kept. Each entry is one CDR3 protein sequence, shown with its most common DNA and genes. Recorded for this sample are about 500,000 distinct CDR3 sequences; roughly 10% of them occurred a single time. Less than 15% of the sample goes to the ten largest clones. The specimen was PBMCs, mostly from graft donor cells, collected 180 days after TCRalphabeta/CD19-depleted stem cell transplant. This receptor was obtained from a female patient aged 2-15 years who had a stem cell transplant for aplastic anemia, so the T cells may come from the graft donor.

The CDR3 has the sequence CASSDPPGQGAKTQYF. The DNA is as follows: TGTGCCAGCAGTGACCCCCCGGGACAGGGTGCGAAGACCCAGTACTTC. In this chain, TRBV28 is recombined with TRBJ2-5; the junction holds 9 bases that match TRBD1. The CDR3 starts with the cysteine, ends with the phenylalanine, and has 16 residues. This entry keeps only the CDR3 DNA: 48 bases, framed from base 1. The germline V gene supplies CDR1 MDHEN and CDR2 SYDVKM. V and J are trimmed by 5 bases and 6 bases, and the gene matches miss 13 bases of the junction.